The 24 T cell receptor beta chains presented below share a single source sample, sequenced in a study of cytomegalovirus exposure and HLA in healthy donors. The PCR used 60 Vbeta and 13 Jbeta primers. Some clones are missing from TCRdb's copy, which holds only in-frame ones; the method was immunoSEQ multiplex PCR. This sample has 100,000 to 150,000 clones, with about 8.6% found just once. Sequenced: PBMCs. Source of these receptors: a woman in her thirties or forties in good health and CMV-seropositive.

V and J are TRBV5-1 and TRBJ1-4, with TRBD1 matching 8 bases. Germline V gives CDR1 SGHRS, CDR2 YFSETQ. Trimming cost V 0 bases and J 10 bases; bases outside gene matches: 5. The CDR3 is made up of 14 amino acids. The CDR3, as DNA: TGCGCCAGCAGCTTGGAACAGGGGGTCGGAAAACTGTTTTTT. This encodes CASSLEQGVGKLFF.

The chain joins TRBV4-1 to TRBJ1-5; D is unresolved. V was clipped by 0 bases and J by 6 bases, with 12 bases between them. Per germline, CDR1 MGHRA and CDR2 YSYEKL. The CDR3 covers 15 residues. The chain's CDR3 is CASSQDPNSRQPQHF. DNA of the CDR3: TGCGCCAGCAGCCAAGATCCGAACAGTCGTCAGCCCCAGCATTTT.

The chain combines TRBV7-8 with TRBJ1-5, with TRBD1 identical over 7 bases. V gave up 3 bases and J gave up 0 bases; unmatched junction bases: 2. CDR1 is SGHVS and CDR2 is FQNEAQ in the germline V gene. This CDR3 is built from 15 residues. DNA for the CDR3: TGTGCCAGCAGCTTGACAGGGCCTAGCAATCAGCCCCAGCATTTT. Translated: CASSLTGPSNQPQHF.

The chain links TRBV5-6 to TRBJ1-5; D is undetermined. The CDR3 loop spans 16 amino acids. From germline, CDR1 is SGHDT and CDR2 YYEEEE. V gave up 4 bases and J gave up 3 bases, with 17 bases separating them. The DNA for the CDR3 is TGTGCCAGCAGCGCGACGGGGAAGGTCTTCAATCAGCCCCAGCATTTT. Amino acid sequence: CASSATGKVFNQPQHF.

This chain links TRBV7-9 with TRBJ1-2; no clear D gene. Germline V gene lookup returns CDR1 SEHNR and CDR2 FQNEAQ (reference sequence). Trimming took off 1 base at V and 4 bases at J, with 7 bases between the two ends. This CDR3 is 13 amino acids long. DNA of the CDR3: TGTGCCAGCAGCTTAGGAGGGAGCTATGGCTACACCTTC. This sequence encodes CASSLGGSYGYTF.

The V gene is TRBV4-1, the J gene TRBJ1-1; 7 bases are shared with TRBD1. The CDR3 has 15 residues. CDR1 MGHRA and CDR2 YSYEKL come from the germline V gene. The V gene end was trimmed by 5 bases and the J gene end by 0 bases; junction bases not matched to a gene: 6. CDR3 protein: CASSTTGQLNTEAFF. DNA of the CDR3: TGCGCCAGCAGCACAACGGGACAGCTGAACACTGAAGCTTTCTTT.

The chain employs TRBV11-2 and TRBJ2-7; no reliable D call. The length of the CDR3 is 13 residues. Between the trimmed V and J ends, which lost 1 base and 2 bases, there was a span of 6 bases. Germline V gene lookup returns CDR1 SGHAT and CDR2 FQNNGV. CDR3 in DNA: TGTGCCAGCAGCTTAGCCACTACCTACGAGCAGTACTTC. This codes for CASSLATTYEQYF.

This chain joins TRBV18 and TRBJ1-4; 7 bases agree with TRBD1. Germline V gene sequence: CDR1 KGHSH, CDR2 LQKENI. This CDR3 has 14 residues. V gave up 4 bases and J gave up 8 bases; unmatched junction bases: 7. The CDR3 is CASSLDRVGEKLFF. The DNA of the CDR3 is TGTGCCAGCTCACTCGACAGGGTTGGCGAAAAACTGTTTTTT.

The sample holds a few counts of this clone. The V gene is TRBV5-1, the J gene TRBJ1-1, with 9 bases that match TRBD1. Germline loops: CDR1 SGHRS, CDR2 YFSETQ. The CDR3 contains 17 residues. The junction had 13 bases not matched to a gene; V was cut back by 6 bases and J by 1 base. CDR3 residues: CASTWGYRGLRNTEAFF. DNA of the CDR3: TGCGCCAGCACCTGGGGATACAGGGGGCTTAGGAACACTGAAGCTTTCTTT.

The genes are TRBV18 and TRBJ2-7, with D possibly being TRBD2 (6 bases). CDR1 KGHSH and CDR2 LQKENI come from the germline V gene. The CDR3 is 15 amino acids. V was pared by 0 bases and J by 2 bases, with 11 bases between. The CDR3, as DNA: TGTGCCAGCTCACCACCCGGGACTGCTACCTACGAGCAGTACTTC. The encoded protein is CASSPPGTATYEQYF.

The CDR3 protein is CASSVELWENEQYF. The CDR3 region has the DNA TGTGCCAGCAGTGTGGAACTTTGGGAGAACGAGCAGTACTTC. V gene TRBV6-1 combines with J gene TRBJ2-7; a possible D gene is TRBD2 (5 bases). The germline CDR1 and CDR2 sequences are MNHNS and SASEGT. The CDR3 totals 14 residues. V was cut by 4 bases and J by 5 bases, with 15 bases left in between.

This sequence joins TRBV27 and TRBJ1-1, with 7 nucleotides matching TRBD1. V was clipped by 4 bases and J by 4 bases; unmatched bases: 3. CDR1 MNHEY and CDR2 SMNVEV come from the germline V gene (reference sequence). The CDR3 runs 13 residues. The CDR3 reads CASSSRTGTEAFF. The CDR3 DNA is TGTGCCAGCAGTTCTAGGACAGGCACTGAAGCTTTCTTT.

The V gene is TRBV19, the J gene TRBJ1-2, with 8 bases lining up with TRBD1. Germline CDR1 and CDR2: LNHDA and SQIVND (reference sequence). This CDR3 comprises 16 residues. Germline trimming cut 2 bases from V and 0 bases from J; bases unmatched to any gene: 5. Here the CDR3 reads CASSITPGQANYGYTF. CDR3 coding DNA: TGTGCCAGTAGTATAACGCCGGGACAGGCTAACTATGGCTACACCTTC.

The chain links TRBV5-4 to TRBJ1-5; D is uncertain. There are 13 residues in the CDR3. The germline gives CDR1 SGHNT, CDR2 YYREEE (reference sequence). The V gene lost 2 bases and the J gene lost 7 bases, with 10 bases spanning the gap. CDR3 sequence reads: CASSLAGKQPQHF. DNA for the CDR3: TGTGCCAGCAGCTTAGCGGGGAAGCAGCCCCAGCATTTT. The complete variable domain, with remaining parts taken from reference TRBV5-4 and TRBJ1-5, reads ETGVTQSPTHLIKTRGQQVTLRCSSQSGHNTVSWYQQALGQGPQFIFQYYREEENGRGNFPPRFSGLQFPNYSSELNVNALELDDSALYLCASSLAGKQPQHFGDGTRLSIL.

The rearrangement links TRBV28 to TRBJ1-2; 8 bases agree with TRBD1. J gave up 7 bases and V 5 bases, and 9 bases lay outside the gene matches. The germline V gene encodes CDR1 MDHEN and CDR2 SYDVKM. The CDR3 length is 14 residues. The CDR3 sequence is CASSTRTGRAGYTF. The CDR3 nucleotides are TGTGCCAGCAGTACCCGGACAGGGCGGGCTGGCTACACCTTC.

This clone was counted only a few times. The rearrangement links TRBV6-1 to TRBJ2-6, with a possible D match to TRBD1 (6 bases). V lost 1 base and J lost 2, with 6 bases in between. CDR3 size: 15 residues. Germline V gives CDR1 MNHNS, CDR2 SASEGT. In DNA form, the CDR3 reads TGTGCCAGCAGTGAAGGGACAGCTGGGGCCAACGTCCTGACTTTC. Translation: CASSEGTAGANVLTF.

The table lists this clone with a few counts. The chain joins TRBV6-6 to TRBJ2-3; D is unresolved. Per the germline V gene, CDR1 is MNHNY and CDR2 is SVGAGI (reference sequence). This CDR3 is 16 amino acids long. V dropped 6 bases and J dropped 2 bases, with 18 bases sitting between them. Here the CDR3 reads CASSTTSFGATDTQYF. Written as DNA, the CDR3 is TGTGCCAGCAGCACTACCTCTTTCGGTGCCACAGATACGCAGTATTTT.

This clone was counted between two and nine times. The chain carries TRBV4-1 and TRBJ1-4; 8 nucleotides align to TRBD1. There are 18 residues in the CDR3. The germline CDR1 and CDR2 sequences are MGHRA and YSYEKL. V gave up 0 bases and J gave up 8 bases; unmatched junction bases: 14. CDR3 region: CASSQDNAGGARGEKLFF. CDR3 in DNA: TGCGCCAGCAGCCAAGATAATGCAGGGGGCGCGAGGGGGGAAAAACTGTTTTTT.

The chain is built from TRBV6-5 and TRBJ1-4; D gene uncertain. The ends were cut back, 10 bases at V and 7 bases at J, with 19 bases in the middle. From germline, CDR1 is MNHEY and CDR2 SVGAGI. The CDR3 extends over 14 amino acids. CDR3 DNA sequence: TGTGCCACCAAGGGCGGGTCTATGGGTGAAAAACTGTTTTTT. Translation: CATKGGSMGEKLFF.

The chain uses TRBV6-4 and TRBJ1-1; TRBD1 matches 7 bases. This CDR3 contains 16 residues. CDR1 MRHNA and CDR2 SNTAGT come from the germline V gene. V lost 3 bases to trimming and J lost 0 bases; unmatched junction nucleotides: 7. CDR3: CASSESDRTLNTEAFF. As DNA, the CDR3 is TGTGCCAGCAGTGAGTCGGACAGGACCCTGAACACTGAAGCTTTCTTT.

This chain joins TRBV5-4 and TRBJ1-6; TRBD1 might be the D (6 bases). Trimming took off 0 bases at V and 9 bases at J, with 13 bases between the two ends. CDR3 length: 15 residues. Germline V gives CDR1 SGHNT, CDR2 YYREEE (reference sequence). The chain's CDR3 is CASSLDQQGSSPLHF. The CDR3 DNA sequence: TGTGCCAGCAGCTTGGATCAGCAGGGGAGTTCACCCCTCCACTTT.

The chain carries TRBV19 and TRBJ1-1; D is perhaps TRBD1 (5 bases). V was clipped by 1 base and J by 11 bases, with 20 bases between them. Germline CDR1 reads LNHDA; CDR2 reads SQIVND (reference sequence). The CDR3 is 15 amino acids. Written as DNA, the CDR3 is TGTGCCAGTAGTATAGTCCCCCTAGGGGCTCCGAATGCTTTCTTT. The encoded protein is CASSIVPLGAPNAFF.

This chain links TRBV5-5 with TRBJ1-5; tentatively, D is TRBD1 (5 bases). Trimming took off 1 base at V and 4 bases at J, with 12 bases between the two ends. Germline V lookup: CDR1 SGHKS, CDR2 YYEKEE (reference sequence). The CDR3 is 15 amino acids. The CDR3 bases are TGTGCCAGCAGCTTGATCGGAGGGGCGAATCAGCCCCAGCATTTT. This gives the protein CASSLIGGANQPQHF.

This clone was observed a handful of times. The chain couples TRBV7-9 to TRBJ2-2; 11 bases are a match to TRBD1. The CDR3 has 15 amino acids. Germline V gene lookup returns CDR1 SEHNR and CDR2 FQNEAQ (reference sequence). Losses at the gene ends were 7 bases for V and 4 bases for J; bases not matched to a gene: 5. CDR3 nucleotides: TGTGCCAGCACGGACAGGGGGCTGGGCACCGGGGAGCTGTTTTTT. Its protein is CASTDRGLGTGELFF.